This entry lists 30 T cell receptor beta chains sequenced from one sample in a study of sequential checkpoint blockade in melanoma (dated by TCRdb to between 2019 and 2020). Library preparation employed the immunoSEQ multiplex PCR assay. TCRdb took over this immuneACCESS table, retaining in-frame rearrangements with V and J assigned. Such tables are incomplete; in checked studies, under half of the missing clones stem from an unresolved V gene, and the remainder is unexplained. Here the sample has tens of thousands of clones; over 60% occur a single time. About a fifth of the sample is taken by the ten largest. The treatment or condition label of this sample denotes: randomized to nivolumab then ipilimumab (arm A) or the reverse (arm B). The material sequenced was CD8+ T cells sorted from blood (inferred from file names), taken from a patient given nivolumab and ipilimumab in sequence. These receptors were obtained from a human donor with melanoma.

The CDR3 loop reads CASSYSIAGRQETQYF. CDR3 in DNA: TGTGCCAGCAGTTACTCGATAGCGGGGCGGCAAGAGACCCAGTACTTC. The rearrangement links TRBV6-5 to TRBJ2-5, with 8 bases identical to TRBD2. V was pared by 0 bases and J by 2 bases, with 5 bases of the junction left unmatched. This CDR3 contains 16 residues. Germline V gene lookup returns CDR1 MNHEY and CDR2 SVGAGI.

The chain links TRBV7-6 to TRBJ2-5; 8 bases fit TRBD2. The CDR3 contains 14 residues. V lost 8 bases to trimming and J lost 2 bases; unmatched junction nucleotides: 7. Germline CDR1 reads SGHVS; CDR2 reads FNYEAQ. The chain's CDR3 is CASRQLAVQETQYF. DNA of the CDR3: TGTGCCAGCCGGCAACTAGCGGTTCAAGAGACCCAGTACTTC.

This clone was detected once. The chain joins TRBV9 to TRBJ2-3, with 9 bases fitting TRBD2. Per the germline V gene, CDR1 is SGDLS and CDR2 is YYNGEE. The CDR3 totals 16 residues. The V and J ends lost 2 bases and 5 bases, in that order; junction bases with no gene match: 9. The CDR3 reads CASSVAIAGVGDTQYF. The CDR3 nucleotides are TGTGCCAGCAGCGTTGCAATAGCGGGAGTTGGAGATACGCAGTATTTT.

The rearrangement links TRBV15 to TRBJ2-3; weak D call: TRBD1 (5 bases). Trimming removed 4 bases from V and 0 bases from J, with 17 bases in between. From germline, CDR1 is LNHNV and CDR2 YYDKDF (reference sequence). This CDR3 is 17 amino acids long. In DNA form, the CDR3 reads TGTGCCACCAGCACCTTCCCAGGGCAGACTAGCACAGATACGCAGTATTTT. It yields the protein CATSTFPGQTSTDTQYF.

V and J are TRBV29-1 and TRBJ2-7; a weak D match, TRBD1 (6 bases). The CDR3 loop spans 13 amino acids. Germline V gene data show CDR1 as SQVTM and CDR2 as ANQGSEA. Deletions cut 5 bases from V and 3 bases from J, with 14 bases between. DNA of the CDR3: TGCAGCGTTATGAGACAGGAGAGCTACGAGCAGTACTTC. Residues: CSVMRQESYEQYF.

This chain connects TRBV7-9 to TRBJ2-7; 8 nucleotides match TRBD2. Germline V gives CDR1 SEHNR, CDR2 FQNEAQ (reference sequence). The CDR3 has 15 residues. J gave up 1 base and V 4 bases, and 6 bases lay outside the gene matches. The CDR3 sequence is CASSSGGGASYEQYF. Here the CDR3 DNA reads TGTGCCAGCAGCTCGGGAGGGGGGGCTTCCTACGAGCAGTACTTC.

For the CDR3, the DNA is TGTGCCAGCAGCTGGGAGGGGGACACCGGGGAGCTGTTTTTT. It yields the protein CASSWEGDTGELFF. The chain links TRBV7-8 to TRBJ2-2; TRBD2 is a possible D gene (7 bases). Germline CDR1 reads SGHVS; CDR2 reads FQNEAQ. The CDR3 runs to 14 residues. Between the trimmed V and J ends, which lost 4 bases and 3 bases, there was a span of 9 bases.

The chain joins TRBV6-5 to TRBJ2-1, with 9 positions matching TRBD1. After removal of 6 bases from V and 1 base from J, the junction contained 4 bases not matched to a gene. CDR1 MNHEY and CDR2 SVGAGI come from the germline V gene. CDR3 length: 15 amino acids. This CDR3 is CASRQQGASYNEQFF. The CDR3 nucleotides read TGTGCCAGCAGGCAACAGGGGGCTTCCTACAATGAGCAGTTCTTC.

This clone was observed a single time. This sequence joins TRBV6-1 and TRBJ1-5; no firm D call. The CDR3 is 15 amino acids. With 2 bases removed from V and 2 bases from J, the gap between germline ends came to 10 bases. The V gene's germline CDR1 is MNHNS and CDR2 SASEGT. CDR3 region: CASSERTEGNQPQHF. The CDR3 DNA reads TGTGCCAGCAGTGAAAGGACGGAGGGCAATCAGCCCCAGCATTTT.

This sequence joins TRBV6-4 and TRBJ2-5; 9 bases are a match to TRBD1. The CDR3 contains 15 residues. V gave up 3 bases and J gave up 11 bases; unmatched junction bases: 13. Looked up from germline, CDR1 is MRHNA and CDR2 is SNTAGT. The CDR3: CASSERTGAQEEQYF. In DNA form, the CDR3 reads TGTGCCAGCAGTGAGAGGACAGGGGCGCAAGAAGAGCAGTACTTC.

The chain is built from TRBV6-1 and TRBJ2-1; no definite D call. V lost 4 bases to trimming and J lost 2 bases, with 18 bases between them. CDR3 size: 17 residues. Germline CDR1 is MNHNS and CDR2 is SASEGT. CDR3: CASSGNRDRLPYNEQFF. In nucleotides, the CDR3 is TGTGCCAGCAGTGGGAACAGAGACCGTCTACCCTACAATGAGCAGTTCTTC.

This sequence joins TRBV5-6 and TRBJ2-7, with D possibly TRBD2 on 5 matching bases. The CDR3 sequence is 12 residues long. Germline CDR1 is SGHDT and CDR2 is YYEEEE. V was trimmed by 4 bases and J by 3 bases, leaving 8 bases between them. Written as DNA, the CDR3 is TGTGCCAGCAGCCCCGGACTCTACGAGCAGTACTTC. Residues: CASSPGLYEQYF.

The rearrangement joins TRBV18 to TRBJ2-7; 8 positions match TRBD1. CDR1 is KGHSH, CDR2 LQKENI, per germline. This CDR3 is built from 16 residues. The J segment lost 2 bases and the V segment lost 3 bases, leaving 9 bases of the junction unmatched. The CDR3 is CASSPTFGTGTYEQYF. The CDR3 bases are TGTGCCAGCTCACCTACATTTGGGACAGGTACCTACGAGCAGTACTTC.

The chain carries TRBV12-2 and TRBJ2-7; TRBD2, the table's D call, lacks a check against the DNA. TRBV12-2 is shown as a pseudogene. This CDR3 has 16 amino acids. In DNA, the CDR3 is TGTGCAAGTCGCTTTCTCCCGGGACTGCTCCCCTACGAGCAGTACTTC. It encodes CASRFLPGLLPYEQYF.

The DNA for the CDR3 is TGCGCCAGCAGCCAAGAAGGGGGGGGTCCCACCTTAAGCACAGATACGCAGTATTTT. Its protein is CASSQEGGGPTLSTDTQYF. The rearrangement links TRBV4-3 to TRBJ2-3; TRBD2 is a possible D gene (7 bases). V lost 0 bases and J 0 bases, leaving 19 bases between the germline ends. From germline, CDR1 is LGHNA and CDR2 YSLEER. The CDR3 sequence is 19 residues long.

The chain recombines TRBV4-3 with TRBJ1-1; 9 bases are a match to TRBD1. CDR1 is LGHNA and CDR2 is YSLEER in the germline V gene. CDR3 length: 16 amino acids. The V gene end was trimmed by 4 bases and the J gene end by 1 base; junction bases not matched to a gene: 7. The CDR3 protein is CASSLNRGLPNTEAFF. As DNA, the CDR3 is TGCGCCAGCAGCCTCAACAGGGGGCTGCCGAACACTGAAGCTTTCTTT.

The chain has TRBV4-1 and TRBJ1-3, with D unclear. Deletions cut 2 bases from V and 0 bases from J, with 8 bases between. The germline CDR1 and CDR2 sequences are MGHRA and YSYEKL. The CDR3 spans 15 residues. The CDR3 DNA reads TGCGCCAGCAGCCAATGCGACAACTCTGGAAACACCATATATTTT. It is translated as CASSQCDNSGNTIYF.

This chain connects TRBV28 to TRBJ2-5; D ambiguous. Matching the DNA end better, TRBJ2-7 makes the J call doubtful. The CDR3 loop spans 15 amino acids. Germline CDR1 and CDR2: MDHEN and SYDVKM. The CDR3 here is CASSSLSDTTYEQYF. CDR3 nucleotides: TGTGCCAGCAGTTCCCTCTCCGACACCACCTACGAGCAGTACTTC.

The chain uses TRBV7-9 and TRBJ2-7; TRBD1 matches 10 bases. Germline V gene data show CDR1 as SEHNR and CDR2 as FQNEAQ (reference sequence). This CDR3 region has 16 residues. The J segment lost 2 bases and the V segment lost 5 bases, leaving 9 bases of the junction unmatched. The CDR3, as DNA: TGTGCCAGCAGCCTACCGGGACAGGGGAACCCCTACGAGCAGTACTTC. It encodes CASSLPGQGNPYEQYF. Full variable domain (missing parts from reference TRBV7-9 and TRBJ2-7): DTGVSQNPRHKITKRGQNVTFRCDPISEHNRLYWYRQTLGQGPEFLTYFQNEAQLEKSRLLSDRFSAERPKGSFSTLEIQRTEQGDSAMYLCASSLPGQGNPYEQYFGPGTRLTVT.

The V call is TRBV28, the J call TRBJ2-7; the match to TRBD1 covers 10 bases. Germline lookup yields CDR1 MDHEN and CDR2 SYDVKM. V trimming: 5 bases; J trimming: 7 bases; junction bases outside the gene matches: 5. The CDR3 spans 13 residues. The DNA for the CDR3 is TGTGCCAGCAGTCAAAGGGACAGGGGTGAGCAGTACTTC. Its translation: CASSQRDRGEQYF.

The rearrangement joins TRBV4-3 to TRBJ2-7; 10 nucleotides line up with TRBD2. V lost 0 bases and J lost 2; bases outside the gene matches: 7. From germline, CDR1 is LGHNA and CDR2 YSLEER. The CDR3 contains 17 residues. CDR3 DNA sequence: TGCGCCAGCAGCCAAGAGAACGGCCTAGCGGGAGCCTACGAGCAGTACTTC. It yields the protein CASSQENGLAGAYEQYF.

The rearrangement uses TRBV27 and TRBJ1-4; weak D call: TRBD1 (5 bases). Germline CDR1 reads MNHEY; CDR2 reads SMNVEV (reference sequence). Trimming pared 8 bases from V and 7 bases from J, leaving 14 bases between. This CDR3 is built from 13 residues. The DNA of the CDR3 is TGTGCCAGCTGTAGGGGATTGGGTGAAAAACTGTTTTTT. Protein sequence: CASCRGLGEKLFF.

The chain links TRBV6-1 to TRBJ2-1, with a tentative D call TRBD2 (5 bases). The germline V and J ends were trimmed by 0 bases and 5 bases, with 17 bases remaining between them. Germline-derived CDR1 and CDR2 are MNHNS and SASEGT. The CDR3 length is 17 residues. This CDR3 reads CASSEAPAYGKNNEQFF. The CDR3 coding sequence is TGTGCCAGCAGTGAAGCGCCCGCATACGGGAAAAACAATGAGCAGTTCTTC.

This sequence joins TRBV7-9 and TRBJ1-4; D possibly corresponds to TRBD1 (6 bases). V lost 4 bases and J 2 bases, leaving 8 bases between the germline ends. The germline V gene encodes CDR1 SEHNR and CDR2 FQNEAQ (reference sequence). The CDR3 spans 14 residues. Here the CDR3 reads CASSSQGTNEKLFF. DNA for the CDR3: TGTGCCAGCAGCTCACAGGGTACTAATGAAAAACTGTTTTTT.

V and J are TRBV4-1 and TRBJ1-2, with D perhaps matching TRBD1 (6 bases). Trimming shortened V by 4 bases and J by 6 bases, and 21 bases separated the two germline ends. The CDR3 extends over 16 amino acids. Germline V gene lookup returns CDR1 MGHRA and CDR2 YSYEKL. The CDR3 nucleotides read TGCGCCAGCAGCCCAGCGTCAGGGGCTCCCTCTGATGGCTACACCTTC. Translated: CASSPASGAPSDGYTF.

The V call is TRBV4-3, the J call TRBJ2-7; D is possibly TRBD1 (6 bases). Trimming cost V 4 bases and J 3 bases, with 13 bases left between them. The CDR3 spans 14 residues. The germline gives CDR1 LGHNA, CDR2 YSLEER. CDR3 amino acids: CASSPMAGDYEQYF. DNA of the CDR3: TGCGCCAGCAGCCCCATGGCAGGGGACTACGAGCAGTACTTC.

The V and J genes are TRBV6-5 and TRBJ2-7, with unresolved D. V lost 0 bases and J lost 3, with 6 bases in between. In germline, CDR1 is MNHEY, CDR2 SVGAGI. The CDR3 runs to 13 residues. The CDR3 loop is CASSYSYGYEQYF. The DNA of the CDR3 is TGTGCCAGCAGTTACTCGTACGGCTACGAGCAGTACTTC.

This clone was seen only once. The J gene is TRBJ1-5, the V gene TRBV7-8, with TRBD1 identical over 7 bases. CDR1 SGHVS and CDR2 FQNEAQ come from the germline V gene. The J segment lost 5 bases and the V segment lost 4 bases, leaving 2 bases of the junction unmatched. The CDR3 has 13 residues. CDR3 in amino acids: CASSYTGDQPQHF. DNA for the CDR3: TGTGCCAGCAGCTACACAGGGGATCAGCCCCAGCATTTT. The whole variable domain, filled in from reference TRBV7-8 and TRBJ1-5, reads GAGVSQSPRYKVAKRGQDVALRCDPISGHVSLFWYQQALGQGPEFLTYFQNEAQLDKSGLPSDRFFAERPEGSVSTLKIQRTQQEDSAVYLCASSYTGDQPQHFGDGTRLSIL.

CDR3 nucleotides: TGTGCCAGTGCGACTGGACAGGGGATCTCCTACGAGCAGTACTTC. This translates into CASATGQGISYEQYF. The chain combines TRBV19 with TRBJ2-7; TRBD1 aligns across 9 bases. This CDR3 comprises 15 residues. The germline V gene encodes CDR1 LNHDA and CDR2 SQIVND (reference sequence). The V and J ends lost 8 bases and 0 bases, in that order; junction bases with no gene match: 8.

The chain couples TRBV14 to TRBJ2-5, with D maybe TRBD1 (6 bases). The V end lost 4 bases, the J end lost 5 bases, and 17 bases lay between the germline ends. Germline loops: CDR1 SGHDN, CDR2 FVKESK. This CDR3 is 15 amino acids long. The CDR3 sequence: CASSPRQAIGETQYF. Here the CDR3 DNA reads TGTGCCAGCAGCCCGCGACAGGCCATCGGGGAGACCCAGTACTTC.